The rows below give T cell receptor beta chains drawn from one sample of a study of human T cells and chemical hapten exposure. TCRdb re-called the RACE reads through MiXCR, storing one row per CDR3 protein. The data contain 370,000 or so distinct CDR3 sequences, 4.8% of them seen just once; the ten biggest clones take up approximately 2.5%. This sample comprised whole blood, obtained in connection with sensitization to the hapten diphenylcyclopropenone (DPC). The source is a woman aged 50 to 60 with alopecia areata. Some clones in this sample may be carry-over from other donors' samples. Each CDR3 is given with its conserved first and last residue. The D gene is left open where the match is weak. Some rows have no size entry. The others give once, few or many, or a class for an expanded clone.

TRBV20-1	-	few	16	TRBJ2-1	TGCAGTGCTAGAGATGGGAACAGGTTCTCCTACAATGAGCAGTTCTTC	CSARDGNRFSYNEQFF
TRBV5-1	TRBD1	few	14	TRBJ1-1	TGCGCCAGCAGCTCCTCCGGGACAGACACTGAAGCTTTCTTT	CASSSSGTDTEAFF
TRBV12-5	-	few	14	TRBJ1-2	TGTGCTAGTGGTTCCGGAGAGGGAGTCAATGGCTACACCTTC	CASGSGEGVNGYTF
TRBV11-2	TRBD1	many	17	TRBJ2-4	TGTGCCAGCAGCGGGGACAGGGGGCTCGGAGCCAAAAACATTCAGTACTTC	CASSGDRGLGAKNIQYF
TRBV20-1	-	few	12	TRBJ1-5	TGCAGTGCAGGGGATGGCAATCAGCCCCAGCATTTT	CSAGDGNQPQHF
TRBV20-1	-	many	13	TRBJ1-1	TGCAGTGCTAGATCGCCAGGGGTCACTGAAGCTTTCTTT	CSARSPGVTEAFF
TRBV24-1	-	many	12	TRBJ1-5	TGTGCCACCAGCGCAGGCAATCAGCCCCAGCATTTT	CATSAGNQPQHF
TRBV18	-	few	16	TRBJ1-1	TGTGCCAGCTCACCACCAATGGGGGCTAGAGCCACTGAAGCTTTCTTT	CASSPPMGARATEAFF
TRBV12-3/TRBV12-4	-	many	13	TRBJ2-1	TGTGCCAGCAGTCAACCTTCTAGCGCCCTCAAGTTCTTC	CASSQPSSALKFF
TRBV5-1	TRBD2	few	16	TRBJ2-7	TGCGCCAGCAGCGCACCGGGACTAGCGGGAGTACAAGAGCAGTACTTC	CASSAPGLAGVQEQYF
TRBV2	-	few	15	TRBJ2-1	TGTGCCAGCAGTGAAGGGGCGGGCTCCTACAATGAGCAGTTCTTC	CASSEGAGSYNEQFF
TRBV7-2	-	few	15	TRBJ1-6	TGTGCCAGCAGCTTAGAACCGGGGGTTAATTCACCCCTCCACTTT	CASSLEPGVNSPLHF
TRBV20-1	-	once	13	TRBJ2-7	TGCAGTGCCTTGAAGCGGGCGCTTTCCGAGCAGTACTTC	CSALKRALSEQYF
TRBV29-1	-	few	13	TRBJ2-5	TGCAGCGGTATGACGATCACCGGAGAGACCCAGTACTTC	CSGMTITGETQYF
TRBV12-3/TRBV12-4	-	-	15	TRBJ2-1	TGTGCCAGCAGTCCGACAGGTACCTCCTACAATGAGCAGTTCTTC	CASSPTGTSYNEQFF
TRBV7-9	TRBD1	many	16	TRBJ1-4	TGTGCCAGCAGCCTGTACATCGGGACAGGAGGTGAAAAACTGTTTTTT	CASSLYIGTGGEKLFF
TRBV7-2	-	few	14	TRBJ1-1	TGTGCCAGCAGCCGGGGCCTACTAAACACTGAAGCTTTCTTT	CASSRGLLNTEAFF
TRBV27	-	few	13	TRBJ2-7	TGTGCCAGCAGTACCCGGACAGCGCGCGAGCAGTACTTC	CASSTRTAREQYF
TRBV30	-	-	15	TRBJ2-3	TGTGCCTGGACCCTAGGGGGGGGCAAGACAGATACGCAGTATTTT	CAWTLGGGKTDTQYF
TRBV10-3	-	-	15	TRBJ1-1	TGTGCCATCAGTGAGGCGATACTCAAGAACACTGAAGCTTTCTTT	CAISEAILKNTEAFF
TRBV6-2/TRBV6-3	-	many	9	TRBJ1-5	TGTGCCGCTGGTCAGCCCCAGCATTTT	CAAGQPQHF
TRBV28	-	few	13	TRBJ1-2	TGTGCCAGCAGCTTTCCAGGGGCCTATGGCTACACCTTC	CASSFPGAYGYTF
TRBV20-1	-	few	15	TRBJ2-7	TGCAGTGCCGCTCCCTCCAGGGTATGGTCGGACGAGCAGTACTTC	CSAAPSRVWSDEQYF
TRBV28	-	few	15	TRBJ2-2	TGTGCCAGCAGTCTCAGAGACCCGAACACCGGGGAGCTGTTTTTT	CASSLRDPNTGELFF
TRBV3-1	-	many	13	TRBJ1-1	TGTGCCAGCAGCCAAATCGGGGACACTGAAGCTTTCTTT	CASSQIGDTEAFF
TRBV29-1	-	many	13	TRBJ1-1	TGCAGCGTTGGTGGGGGGGGTATCACTGAAGCTTTCTTT	CSVGGGGITEAFF
TRBV9	TRBD2	many	17	TRBJ2-5	TGTGCCAGCAGCGTAGAGGGTAGCGGGGCCTCAGGGGAGACCCAGTACTTC	CASSVEGSGASGETQYF
TRBV11-2	TRBD1	few	15	TRBJ2-7	TGTGCCAGCAGCTTAAACTGGGACAGGGCCTACGAGCAGTACTTC	CASSLNWDRAYEQYF
TRBV10-3	-	few	14	TRBJ1-1	TGTGCCATCAGTGAGTCGATCAAGAACACTGAAGCTTTCTTT	CAISESIKNTEAFF
TRBV7-9	-	many	13	TRBJ1-1	TGTGCCAGCAGCTTAGGGGGTCGGTCTGAAGCTTTCTTT	CASSLGGRSEAFF
TRBV14	-	-	12	TRBJ2-1	TGTGCCAGCAGCCAAGTCGGGGGAAAGCAGTTCTTC	CASSQVGGKQFF
TRBV20-1	-	many	14	TRBJ2-3	TGCAGTGCTAGTTTTTCGGTGACCACAGATACGCAGTATTTT	CSASFSVTTDTQYF
TRBV12-3/TRBV12-4	-	few	13	TRBJ1-5	TGTGCCAGCAGTTCAGCCTTCCCTGGGCCCCAGCATTTT	CASSSAFPGPQHF
TRBV28	-	few	16	TRBJ2-1	TGTGCCAGCAGTTTAGGGTTCTCCGGCTCCTACAATGAGCAGTTCTTC	CASSLGFSGSYNEQFF
TRBV5-1	-	-	17	TRBJ1-1	TGCGCCAGCAGCTTGGAAGGGGGAGTGAGGGTTACCACTGAAGCTTTCTTT	CASSLEGGVRVTTEAFF
TRBV29-1	TRBD2	many	15	TRBJ2-1	TGCAGCGCCGGACTAGCGGGAGTCTCCTACAATGAGCAGTTCTTC	CSAGLAGVSYNEQFF
TRBV7-2	-	-	16	TRBJ2-6	TGTGCCAGCAGCTTGGGGGACTTTCTCGGGGCCAACGTCCTGACTTTC	CASSLGDFLGANVLTF
TRBV5-1	-	many	13	TRBJ1-2	TGCGCCAGCAGCTTGGAGACAGTCTATGGCTACACCTTC	CASSLETVYGYTF
TRBV6-6	-	many	15	TRBJ2-7	TGTGCCAGCAATCCCACGGGGGACGGCTCCTACGAGCAGTACTTC	CASNPTGDGSYEQYF
TRBV20-1	-	many	14	TRBJ2-7	TGCAGTGCTAGATCTCATACAGGGATCTACGAGCAGTACTTC	CSARSHTGIYEQYF
TRBV27	-	many	14	TRBJ2-1	TGTGCCAGCAGTTTCGGAGCAAACTACAATGAGCAGTTCTTC	CASSFGANYNEQFF
TRBV7-9	-	-	14	TRBJ1-2	TGTGCCAGCAGCTTAGGTGGCAGCCGAGAGGGCTACACCTTC	CASSLGGSREGYTF
TRBV28	TRBD2	many	16	TRBJ2-1	TGTGCCAGCAGTCCCATCAGACTAGCGGGAGACAATGAGCAGTTCTTC	CASSPIRLAGDNEQFF
TRBV2	-	-	15	TRBJ1-1	TGTGCCAGCAGTCTTGAGGGGGGAAGAAGAACTGAAGCTTTCTTT	CASSLEGGRRTEAFF
TRBV12-3/TRBV12-4	TRBD2	many	17	TRBJ2-2	TGTGCCAGCAGTTTAAAGGGGATAGCGGGCCTTGGCGGGGAGCTGTTTTTT	CASSLKGIAGLGGELFF
TRBV5-1	-	many	11	TRBJ2-5	TGTGCCAGCAGCTACCAAGAGACCCAGTACTTC	CASSYQETQYF
TRBV5-1	-	few	17	TRBJ2-3	TGCGCCAGCAGCTTGGAATCCTGGCAGGAGTTCGCAGATACGCAGTATTTT	CASSLESWQEFADTQYF
TRBV14	TRBD1	-	16	TRBJ1-1	TGTGCCAGCAGCCCGTGGACAGGGGGCGCGGACACTGAAGCTTTCTTT	CASSPWTGGADTEAFF
TRBV11-2	TRBD1	-	15	TRBJ2-3	TGTGCCAGCAGCCGCGACAGGGGGGGGTCCGGTACGCAGTATTTT	CASSRDRGGSGTQYF
TRBV14	-	few	16	TRBJ1-1	TGTGCCAGCAGCCAAGAAGGACCCGCGAAGGGAACTGAAGCTTTCTTT	CASSQEGPAKGTEAFF
TRBV5-1	-	many	13	TRBJ2-7	TGCGCCAGCAGCTTGGACAGAGTCTACGAGCAGTACTTC	CASSLDRVYEQYF
TRBV7-2	-	many	13	TRBJ1-1	TGTGCCAGCAGCATAACACCGGGGGGAGAAGCTTTCTTT	CASSITPGGEAFF
TRBV5-6	TRBD2	-	16	TRBJ2-5	TGTGCCAGCAGCTTGATAGCTAGCGGGTACCAAGAGACCCAGTACTTC	CASSLIASGYQETQYF
TRBV5-6	-	many	15	TRBJ2-7	TGTGCCAGCAGCTTGGATCGCGGTCACTCCTACGAGCAGTACTTC	CASSLDRGHSYEQYF
TRBV9	TRBD1	many	14	TRBJ2-3	TGTGCCAGCAGCGTCGGACAGGCAGGAGATACGCAGTATTTT	CASSVGQAGDTQYF